The clone carrying this T cell receptor beta chain is labeled as medium-sized (0.01 to 0.1%). As yet, its antigen is unknown. V was pared by 6 bases and J by 0 bases, with 9 bases between. The CDR3 has 14 amino acids. Germline CDR1 is MNHEY and CDR2 is SVGAGI. This entry comes from a study of tumor-infiltrating lymphocytes in localized non-small cell lung cancer. Study-level information: Some samples were collected after neoadjuvant chemotherapy; smokers, never-smokers and several histologies were included. Whole-study findings and limits: Not all patients were TCR sequenced, owing to tissue quantity.

Profiled with immunoSEQ multiplex PCR; TCRdb holds only in-frame clones, not every one. The table lists about 4,300 clones, 60% to 80% of them singletons. The chain has TRBV6-5 and TRBJ1-5; no clear D. Sequenced sample: uninvolved lung tissue not adjacent to the tumor. The source of this sequence is a human donor with non-small cell lung cancer. CDR3 DNA: TGTGCCAGCAGGAGTAGGGATAGCAATCAGCCCCAGCATTTT. Translated: CASRSRDSNQPQHF.